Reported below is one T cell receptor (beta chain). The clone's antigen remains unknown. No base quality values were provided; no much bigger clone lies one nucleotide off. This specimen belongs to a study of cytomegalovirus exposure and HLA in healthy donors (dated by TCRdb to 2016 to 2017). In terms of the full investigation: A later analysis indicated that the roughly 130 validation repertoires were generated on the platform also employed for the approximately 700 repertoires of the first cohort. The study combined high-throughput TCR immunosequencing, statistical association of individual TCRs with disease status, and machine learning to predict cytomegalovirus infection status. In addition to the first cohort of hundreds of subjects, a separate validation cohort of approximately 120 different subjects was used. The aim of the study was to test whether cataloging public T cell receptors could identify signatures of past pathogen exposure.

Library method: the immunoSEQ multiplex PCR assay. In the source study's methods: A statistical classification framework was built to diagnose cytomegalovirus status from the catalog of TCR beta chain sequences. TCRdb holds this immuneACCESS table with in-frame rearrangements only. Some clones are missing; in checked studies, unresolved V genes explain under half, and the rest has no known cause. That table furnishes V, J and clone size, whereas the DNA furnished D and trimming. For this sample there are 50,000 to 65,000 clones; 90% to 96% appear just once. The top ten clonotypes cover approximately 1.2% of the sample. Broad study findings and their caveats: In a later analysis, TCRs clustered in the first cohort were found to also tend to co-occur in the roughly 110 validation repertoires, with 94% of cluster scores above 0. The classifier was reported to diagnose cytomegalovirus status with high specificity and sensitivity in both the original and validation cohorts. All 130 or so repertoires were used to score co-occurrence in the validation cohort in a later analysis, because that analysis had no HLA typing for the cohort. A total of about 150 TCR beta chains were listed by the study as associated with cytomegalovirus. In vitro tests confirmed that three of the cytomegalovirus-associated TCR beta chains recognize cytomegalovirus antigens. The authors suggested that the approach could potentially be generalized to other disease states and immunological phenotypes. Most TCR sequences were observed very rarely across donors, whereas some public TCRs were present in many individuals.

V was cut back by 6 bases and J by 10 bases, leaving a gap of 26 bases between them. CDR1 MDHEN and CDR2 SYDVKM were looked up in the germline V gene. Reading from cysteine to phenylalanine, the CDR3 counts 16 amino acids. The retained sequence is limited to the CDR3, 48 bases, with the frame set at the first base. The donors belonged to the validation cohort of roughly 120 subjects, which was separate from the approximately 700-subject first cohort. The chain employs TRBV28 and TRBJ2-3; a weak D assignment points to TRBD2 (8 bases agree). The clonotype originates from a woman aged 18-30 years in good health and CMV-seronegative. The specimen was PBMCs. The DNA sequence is TGTGCCAGCAGGTTCACCCGACAGGGTGGACTAGCTGCGCAGTATTTT. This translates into CASRFTRQGGLAAQYF.